This TCR beta chain stems from a study of naive and memory T cell subsets. This CDR3 has 17 amino acids. Looked up from germline, CDR1 is SEHNR and CDR2 is FQNEAQ (reference sequence). Trimming cost V 4 bases and J 2 bases, with 18 bases left between them. An oligonucleotide containing a UMI was ligated to the 3' end of TCR cDNA. Whole blood, 2.5 ml, came from adult healthy volunteers. Unsorted total RNA, about 1 to 1000 ng, was DNase treated before reverse transcription. This clonotype was detected many times. The SP2 primer and nested alpha and beta constant region primers amplified ligated cDNA in four rounds. Blood and skin TCR RNA was reverse transcribed with alpha and beta constant primers. TCRdb reprocessed the UMI-ligation and nested PCR reads with MiXCR, giving one entry per CDR3 protein. The data hold about 26,000 distinct CDR3 sequences, with roughly 5.4% observed a single time.

This receptor was identified in an adult in good health. The J gene is TRBJ2-1, the V gene TRBV7-9, with D perhaps TRBD1 or TRBD2 (6 bases each). The sample consisted of blood. The CDR3 bases are TGTGCCAGCAGCTCGCGAGGGGGGCTTCCGCCCTACAATGAGCAGTTCTTC. Protein: CASSSRGGLPPYNEQFF. Full variable domain (remainder filled in from reference TRBV7-9 and TRBJ2-1): DTGVSQNPRHKITKRGQNVTFRCDPISEHNRLYWYRQTLGQGPEFLTYFQNEAQLEKSRLLSDRFSAERPKGSFSTLEIQRTEQGDSAMYLCASSSRGGLPPYNEQFFGPGTRLTVL.